The rows below give T cell receptor beta chains drawn from one sample of a study of blood T cells in healthy people across ages. TCRdb called the 5' RACE reads again in MiXCR, with one record for every CDR3 protein. The sample shows about 730,000 distinct CDR3 sequences, roughly 47% of them seen only once. Sequenced sample: blood. The receptor source for this set is a woman in her sixties or seventies in good health. Each CDR3 is given with its conserved first and last residue. Fields, in order: CDR3 protein, CDR3 DNA, J gene, V gene, clone size, D gene. A D gene is named only where the DNA matches it firmly. Clone size is stated in some rows and not others, as once, few, many or a class when expanded.

CASSEKFLDGGRLFF | TGTGCCAGCAGTGAAAAATTCTTGGACGGAGGCAGACTGTTTTTT | TRBJ1-4 | TRBV6-1 | few | NA
CASSQDYSSGETQYF | TGTGCCAGCAGCCAAGATTACAGCAGTGGAGAGACCCAGTACTTC | TRBJ2-5 | TRBV14 | NA | NA
CASRRTSGGNYEQYF | TGTGCCAGCCGAAGGACTAGCGGGGGTAACTACGAGCAGTACTTC | TRBJ2-7 | TRBV7-9 | NA | TRBD2
CASSPVGDSPLHF | TGTGCCAGCTCACCAGTGGGGGACTCACCCCTCCACTTT | TRBJ1-6 | TRBV18 | NA | NA
CASSLQAYQETQYF | TGTGCCAGCAGCTTGCAGGCGTACCAAGAGACCCAGTACTTC | TRBJ2-5 | TRBV5-8 | NA | NA
CASSYGTGSTEAFF | TGTGCCAGCAGTTATGGGACAGGTTCTACTGAAGCTTTCTTT | TRBJ1-1 | TRBV28 | few | TRBD1
CASSLREDEQYF | TGCGCCAGCAGCTTGCGGGAAGATGAGCAGTACTTC | TRBJ2-7 | TRBV5-1 | few | NA
CSARGPDYNEQFF | TGCAGTGCTAGAGGGCCAGATTACAATGAGCAGTTCTTC | TRBJ2-1 | TRBV20-1 | NA | NA
CASSLKGTYGYTF | TGTGCCAGCAGCTTAAAAGGGACGTATGGCTACACCTTC | TRBJ1-2 | TRBV7-3 | NA | NA
CASNPPSSAEQYF | TGTGCCAGCAACCCGCCCTCTAGCGCCGAGCAGTACTTC | TRBJ2-7 | TRBV7-9 | many | NA
CASSRQGFPPQHF | TGTGCCAGCAGTCGCCAGGGGTTTCCGCCCCAGCATTTT | TRBJ1-5 | TRBV6-5 | few | NA
CASSLRGKGPYNEQYF | TGTGCCAGCAGCTTGCGGGGTAAAGGGCCCTACAATGAGCAGTACTTC | TRBJ2-7 | TRBV5-5 | NA | NA
CASSSLRGPLHF | TGTGCCAGCAGCTCGCTCCGCGGGCCCCTCCACTTT | TRBJ1-6 | TRBV7-9 | NA | NA
CSARPTSGRAKDTQYF | TGCAGTGCTCGCCCTACTAGCGGGAGGGCCAAAGATACGCAGTATTTT | TRBJ2-3 | TRBV20-1 | NA | TRBD2
CAISPTGAKNIQYF | TGTGCCATCAGCCCGACTGGAGCCAAAAACATTCAGTACTTC | TRBJ2-4 | TRBV10-3 | many | NA
CASSTEGRGTSTYEQYF | TGTGCCAGCAGCACCGAGGGGCGGGGGACATCAACCTACGAGCAGTACTTC | TRBJ2-7 | TRBV7-9 | few | NA
CSVEVSGPYGYTF | TGCAGCGTTGAAGTTTCAGGACCGTATGGCTACACCTTC | TRBJ1-2 | TRBV29-1 | many | NA
CSASPRVGYEQYF | TGCAGTGCTAGTCCCCGGGTTGGGTACGAGCAGTACTTC | TRBJ2-7 | TRBV20-1 | few | NA
CASSALLAGYNEQYF | TGTGCCAGCAGCGCTCTACTAGCGGGTTACAATGAGCAGTACTTC | TRBJ2-7 | TRBV9 | NA | TRBD2
CASSEGQGAADTQYF | TGTGCCAGCAGCGAAGGACAGGGGGCGGCAGATACGCAGTATTTT | TRBJ2-3 | TRBV9 | NA | TRBD1
CSARRGTSENEQFF | TGCAGTGCTAGAAGGGGGACTAGTGAGAATGAGCAGTTCTTC | TRBJ2-1 | TRBV20-1 | NA | TRBD2
CSARDPSAQGVLYGYTF | TGCAGTGCTAGAGATCCAAGCGCACAGGGAGTCCTCTATGGCTACACCTTC | TRBJ1-2 | TRBV20-1 | few | NA
CASRGSPRKEKLFF | TGTGCCAGCAGGGGCAGCCCTCGAAAGGAAAAACTGTTTTTT | TRBJ1-4 | TRBV28 | NA | NA
CASSPGDAALSYNEQFF | TGTGCCAGCAGCCCAGGTGACGCGGCGTTGTCCTACAATGAGCAGTTCTTC | TRBJ2-1 | TRBV5-6 | NA | NA
CASSSRDFSPEQYF | TGTGCCAGCAGTTCCCGGGATTTCTCTCCCGAGCAGTACTTC | TRBJ2-7 | TRBV6-5 | NA | NA
CASSYFAGPGVYNEQYF | TGTGCCAGCAGTTACTTCGCGGGGCCAGGGGTCTACAATGAGCAGTACTTC | TRBJ2-7 | TRBV6-5 | NA | NA
CASREPGQGDGDTQYF | TGTGCCAGCAGGGAACCGGGACAGGGGGATGGAGATACGCAGTATTTT | TRBJ2-3 | TRBV6-1 | NA | TRBD1
CASRPSGGTEAFF | TGTGCCAGCAGGCCCTCGGGGGGGACTGAAGCTTTCTTT | TRBJ1-1 | TRBV6-2/TRBV6-3 | NA | NA
CASSPGETEAFF | TGTGCCAGCAGCCCAGGGGAGACTGAAGCTTTCTTT | TRBJ1-1 | TRBV7-9 | NA | NA
CASSQAERGGTDTQYF | TGTGCCAGCAGCCAAGCAGAGCGGGGGGGCACAGATACGCAGTATTTT | TRBJ2-3 | TRBV3-1 | NA | TRBD2